One and the same sample provided the 23 T cell receptor beta chains below, sequenced in a study of cytomegalovirus exposure and HLA in healthy donors. The PCR contained 60 Vbeta and 13 Jbeta primers. The data were produced by immunoSEQ multiplex PCR, yet TCRdb's version contains in-frame clones alone and is incomplete. Of about 130,000 clones listed, about three quarters are singletons. The sequenced sample was PBMCs. The origin of the receptors is a human donor in good health.

This clone was recorded a few times. The rearrangement links TRBV28 to TRBJ1-4; D not resolved. The ends were cut back, 5 bases at V and 14 bases at J, with 18 bases in the middle. Germline lookup yields CDR1 MDHEN and CDR2 SYDVKM. CDR3 length equals 13 residues. The CDR3 region has the DNA TGTGCCAGCAGTGAGGTCCAATCCCGTTGGCTGTTTTTT. The encoded protein is CASSEVQSRWLFF.

For the CDR3, the DNA is TGTGCCAGCAGCCCACCCAAAGGGGGAAGCACTGAAGCTTTCTTT. Residues: CASSPPKGGSTEAFF. This chain connects TRBV9 to TRBJ1-1; TRBD1 is a possible D gene (6 bases). The length of the CDR3 is 15 residues. CDR1 and CDR2 (germline): SGDLS, YYNGEE. V gave up 4 bases and J gave up 4 bases, with 17 bases separating them.

The rearrangement uses TRBV6-5 and TRBJ2-6; D gene ambiguous. CDR3 length: 15 amino acids. With 6 bases removed from V and 2 bases from J, the gap between germline ends came to 11 bases. Germline CDR1 reads MNHEY; CDR2 reads SVGAGI. Here the CDR3 DNA reads TGTGCCAGCAGCCCTCAGTTGGCTGGGGCCAACGTCCTGACTTTC. It specifies CASSPQLAGANVLTF.

The chain is built from TRBV5-5 and TRBJ1-3, with no clear D. CDR1 is SGHKS and CDR2 is YYEKEE in the germline V gene (reference sequence). V was cut by 1 base and J by 2 bases, with 7 bases left in between. This CDR3 is built from 14 residues. This CDR3 reads CASSLLSAGNTIYF. In DNA form, the CDR3 reads TGTGCCAGCAGCTTGTTATCAGCTGGAAACACCATATATTTT.

This clone has only a few counts. The chain carries TRBV5-4 and TRBJ1-1; D perhaps matches TRBD1 (5 bases). Trimming took off 1 base at V and 8 bases at J, with 12 bases between the two ends. Per the germline V gene, CDR1 is SGHNT and CDR2 is YYREEE (reference sequence). The CDR3 runs 13 residues. The CDR3 nucleotides are TGTGCCAGCAGCTTGCATACAGGTTTCGAAGCTTTCTTT. Protein sequence: CASSLHTGFEAFF.

This sequence joins TRBV19 and TRBJ2-1, with 10 bases matching TRBD2. With 4 bases clipped from V and 1 base from J, the junction kept 13 bases outside the gene matches. The CDR3 length is 19 residues. From germline, CDR1 is LNHDA and CDR2 SQIVND (reference sequence). DNA for the CDR3: TGTGCCAGTAGTAAACCTAGCGGGGGAAAGGGGGGGTCCTACAATGAGCAGTTCTTC. Its protein is CASSKPSGGKGGSYNEQFF.

This clone has a handful of counts. The chain combines TRBV6-6 with TRBJ2-2; 8 bases are a match to TRBD2. CDR3 size: 15 residues. Germline V lookup: CDR1 MNHNY, CDR2 SVGAGI (reference sequence). V gave up 8 bases and J gave up 10 bases; unmatched junction bases: 15. The chain's CDR3 is CASAPGTRVWEELFF. The CDR3 region has the DNA TGTGCCAGCGCCCCCGGGACTAGAGTTTGGGAGGAGCTGTTTTTT.

The chain is built from TRBV7-9 and TRBJ2-3, with 9 nucleotides matching TRBD2. CDR3 length equals 14 residues. V was clipped by 4 bases and J by 8 bases; unmatched bases: 7. Looked up from germline, CDR1 is SEHNR and CDR2 is FQNEAQ (reference sequence). CDR3 amino acids: CASSYLAGGGTQYF. In DNA, the CDR3 is TGTGCCAGCAGCTACCTCGCGGGGGGGGGTACGCAGTATTTT.

The chain recombines TRBV11-3 with TRBJ2-5; 9 bases are a match to TRBD1. The DNA end favors TRBJ2-7, so the J call may be wrong. Germline V lookup: CDR1 SGHNT, CDR2 YENEEA. CDR3 length: 17 residues. CDR3 bases: TGTGCCAGCAGCTTAGTCGAGGACAGGGGACCCATCTACGAGCAGTACTTC. Amino acids: CASSLVEDRGPIYEQYF.

This chain links TRBV5-5 with TRBJ1-2; no firm D call. This CDR3 comprises 17 residues. Germline CDR1 reads SGHKS; CDR2 reads YYEKEE (reference sequence). V lost 4 bases and J 0 bases, leaving 19 bases between the germline ends. DNA of the CDR3: TGTGCCAGCAGCCCTCATTGGAGGGCAGAAACTAACTATGGCTACACCTTC. It yields the protein CASSPHWRAETNYGYTF.

CDR3 sequence reads: CASSGQADPSYEQYF. CDR3 nucleotide sequence: TGTGCCAGCAGCGGACAGGCTGATCCTTCCTACGAGCAGTACTTC. The chain recombines TRBV2 with TRBJ2-7; 7 bases are shared with TRBD1. Germline V gene sequence: CDR1 SNHLY, CDR2 FYNNEI. Trimming cost V 6 bases and J 1 base; bases outside gene matches: 9. This CDR3 region has 15 residues.

The rearrangement links TRBV19 to TRBJ2-5, with 9 bases aligning to TRBD2. Per germline, CDR1 LNHDA and CDR2 SQIVND (reference sequence). V was clipped by 5 bases and J by 2 bases; unmatched bases: 6. The CDR3 length is 15 residues. The CDR3 bases are TGTGCCAGTAGTCCCGGCGGGGGGGGACAAGAGACCCAGTACTTC. Translation: CASSPGGGGQETQYF.

The CDR3 nucleotides read TGTGCCAGCAGTCCACAGGGATGGTCTACCTACGAGCAGTACTTC. Protein product: CASSPQGWSTYEQYF. The chain employs TRBV27 and TRBJ2-7; D might be TRBD1 (6 bases). Germline V gene sequence: CDR1 MNHEY, CDR2 SMNVEV (reference sequence). The CDR3 consists of 15 residues. The germline V and J ends were trimmed by 5 bases and 2 bases, with 16 bases remaining between them.

This clone has more than one count but fewer than ten. The V gene is TRBV19, the J gene TRBJ2-7, with a tentative D call TRBD1 (5 bases). The CDR3 covers 13 residues. V was shortened by 1 base and J by 5 bases, with 9 bases between the two germline ends. Per the germline V gene, CDR1 is LNHDA and CDR2 is SQIVND (reference sequence). This CDR3 is CASSIAGNNEQYF. The CDR3 nucleotides are TGTGCCAGTAGTATAGCAGGGAACAACGAGCAGTACTTC.

The V gene is TRBV7-8, the J gene TRBJ2-1; the match to TRBD2 covers 7 bases. The CDR3 covers 16 residues. The J segment lost 6 bases and the V segment lost 2 bases, leaving 10 bases of the junction unmatched. CDR1 and CDR2 from the germline V gene are SGHVS and FQNEAQ. This CDR3 is CASSLNLASGGNEQFF. In DNA, the CDR3 is TGTGCCAGCAGCTTAAATTTGGCTAGCGGTGGCAATGAGCAGTTCTTC.

This clone was observed a handful of times. V gene TRBV6-6 combines with J gene TRBJ1-4; D possibly corresponds to TRBD1 (5 bases). Germline V CDR1 and CDR2: MNHNY, SVGAGI (reference sequence). V dropped 2 bases and J dropped 0 bases, with 10 bases sitting between them. The CDR3 consists of 16 residues. CDR3 nucleotide sequence: TGTGCCAGCAGTTACCCAGGAGGGGCAACTAATGAAAAACTGTTTTTT. Its translation: CASSYPGGATNEKLFF.

The CDR3 DNA reads TGTGCCAGCAGCCCGGCCGGGACTAGGGTTTTCTACGAGCAGTACTTC. Encoded protein: CASSPAGTRVFYEQYF. The rearrangement links TRBV5-4 to TRBJ2-7, with 8 bases identical to TRBD2. V was clipped by 4 bases and J by 3 bases; unmatched bases: 12. This CDR3 has 16 residues. CDR1 and CDR2 (germline): SGHNT, YYREEE (reference sequence).

This clone was recorded only once. One junction end does not reproduce the germline sequence, and a read error may be involved. The chain has TRBV4-1 and TRBJ1-2; 7 bases are a match to TRBD1. Germline V gene data show CDR1 as MGHRA and CDR2 as YSYEKL. The CDR3 length is 15 residues. As DNA, the CDR3 is TGTGCCAGCAGCCCAGGATCCGGGACAGAGAATGGCTACACCTTC. It encodes CASSPGSGTENGYTF.

This rearrangement joins TRBV11-3 to TRBJ1-5, with TRBD1 as a possible D gene (6 bases). This CDR3 has 19 residues. Germline-derived CDR1 and CDR2 are SGHNT and YENEEA. Trimming took 4 bases from V and 2 from J, leaving 24 bases between them. The CDR3, as DNA: TGTGCCAGCAGCTCACGTTTCTTATCAGGGGAGTTGGGCAATCAGCCCCAGCATTTT. Translation: CASSSRFLSGELGNQPQHF.

The J gene is TRBJ1-2, the V gene TRBV7-2; the D is unclear. The germline V gene has CDR1 SGHTA and CDR2 FQGNSA. Deletions cut 2 bases from V and 4 bases from J, with 17 bases between. This CDR3 contains 16 residues. Here the CDR3 DNA reads TGTGCCAGCAGCTTAAATGCGGCGGCGGGCCCCTATGGCTACACCTTC. This encodes CASSLNAAAGPYGYTF. The full variable domain, with the rest looked up from reference TRBV7-2 and TRBJ1-2, is GAGVSQSPSNKVTEKGKDVELRCDPISGHTALYWYRQSLGQGLEFLIYFQGNSAPDKSGLPSDRFSAERTGGSVSTLTIQRTQQEDSAVYLCASSLNAAAGPYGYTFGSGTRLTVV.

V and J are TRBV7-8 and TRBJ2-5; D not certain. Germline values: CDR1 SGHVS, CDR2 FQNEAQ. The germline V and J ends were trimmed by 0 bases and 3 bases, with 2 bases remaining between them. The CDR3 is made up of 12 amino acids. CDR3 DNA: TGTGCCAGCAGCTTAGCCAAAGAGACCCAGTACTTC. It is translated as CASSLAKETQYF.

This chain links TRBV5-4 with TRBJ1-5; TRBD1 might be the D (5 bases). The V gene's germline CDR1 is SGHNT and CDR2 YYREEE (reference sequence). This CDR3 is built from 13 residues. Trimming took off 4 bases at V and 9 bases at J, with 14 bases between the two ends. Written as DNA, the CDR3 is TGTGCCAGCAGCAAGGACACCCTCGGGCCCCAGCATTTT. Encoded protein: CASSKDTLGPQHF.

The V and J genes are TRBV5-5 and TRBJ1-5, with TRBD1 matching 11 bases. Per germline, CDR1 SGHKS and CDR2 YYEKEE (reference sequence). V shed 4 bases and J 3 bases; nucleotides not matched to a gene: 3. The CDR3 loop spans 15 amino acids. CDR3 loop: CASSPGQGANQPQHF. The CDR3 nucleotides read TGTGCCAGCAGCCCCGGACAGGGGGCCAATCAGCCCCAGCATTTT. Looking up the rest from reference TRBV5-5 and TRBJ1-5 gives the full variable domain: DAGVTQSPTHLIKTRGQQVTLRCSPISGHKSVSWYQQVLGQGPQFIFQYYEKEERGRGNFPDRFSARQFPNYSSELNVNALLLGDSALYLCASSPGQGANQPQHFGDGTRLSIL.